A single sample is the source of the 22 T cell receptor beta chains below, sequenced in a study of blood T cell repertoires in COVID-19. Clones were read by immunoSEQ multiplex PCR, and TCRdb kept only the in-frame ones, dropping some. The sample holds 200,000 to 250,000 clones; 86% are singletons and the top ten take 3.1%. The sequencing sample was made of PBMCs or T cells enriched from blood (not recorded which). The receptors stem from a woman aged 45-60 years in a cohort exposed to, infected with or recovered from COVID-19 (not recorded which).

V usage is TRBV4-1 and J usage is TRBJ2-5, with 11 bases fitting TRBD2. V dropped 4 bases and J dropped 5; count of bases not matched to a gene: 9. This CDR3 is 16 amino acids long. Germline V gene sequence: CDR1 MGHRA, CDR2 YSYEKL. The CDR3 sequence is CASSRIAGGAVETQYF. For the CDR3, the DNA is TGCGCCAGCAGCCGCATAGCGGGGGGGGCCGTGGAGACCCAGTACTTC.

This CDR3 reads CASSVVGGNYGYTF. The CDR3 coding sequence is TGTGCCAGCAGCGTAGTAGGAGGAAACTATGGCTACACCTTC. V gene TRBV9 combines with J gene TRBJ1-2; D gene ambiguous. V lost 0 bases and J 2 bases, leaving 8 bases between the germline ends. The CDR3 consists of 14 residues. Germline V gene sequence: CDR1 SGDLS, CDR2 YYNGEE. Based on the CDR3 plus reference TRBV9 and TRBJ1-2, the full variable domain is DSGVTQTPKHLITATGQRVTLRCSPRSGDLSVYWYQQSLDQGLQFLIQYYNGEERAKGNILERFSAQQFPDLHSELNLSSLELGDSALYFCASSVVGGNYGYTFGSGTRLTVV.

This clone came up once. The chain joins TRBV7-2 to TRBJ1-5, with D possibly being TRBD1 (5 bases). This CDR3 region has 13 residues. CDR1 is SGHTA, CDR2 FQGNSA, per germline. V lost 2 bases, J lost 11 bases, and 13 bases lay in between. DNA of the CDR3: TGTGCCAGCAGCTTACAGGTGCGGGGGGCCCAGCATTTT. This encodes CASSLQVRGAQHF.

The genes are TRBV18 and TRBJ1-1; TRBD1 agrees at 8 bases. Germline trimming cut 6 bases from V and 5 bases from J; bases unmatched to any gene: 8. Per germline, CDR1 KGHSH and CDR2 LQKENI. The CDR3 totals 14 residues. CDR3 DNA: TGTGCCAGCTCCGCACAGGGGGAACTAACTGAAGCTTTCTTT. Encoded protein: CASSAQGELTEAFF.

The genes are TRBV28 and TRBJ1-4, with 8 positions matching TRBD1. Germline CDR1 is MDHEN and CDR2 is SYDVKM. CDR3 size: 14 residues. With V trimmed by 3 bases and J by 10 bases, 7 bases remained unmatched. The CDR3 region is CASSFGDRRGKLFF. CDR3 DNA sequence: TGTGCCAGCAGTTTTGGGGACAGGAGGGGAAAACTGTTTTTT.

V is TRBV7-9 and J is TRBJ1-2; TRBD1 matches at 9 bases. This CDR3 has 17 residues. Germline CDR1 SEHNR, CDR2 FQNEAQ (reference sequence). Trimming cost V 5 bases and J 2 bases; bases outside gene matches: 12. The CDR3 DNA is TGTGCCAGCAGCCGATCCGGGACAGGGCGATCGAACTATGGCTACACCTTC. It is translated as CASSRSGTGRSNYGYTF. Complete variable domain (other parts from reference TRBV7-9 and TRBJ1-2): DTGVSQNPRHKITKRGQNVTFRCDPISEHNRLYWYRQTLGQGPEFLTYFQNEAQLEKSRLLSDRFSAERPKGSFSTLEIQRTEQGDSAMYLCASSRSGTGRSNYGYTFGSGTRLTVV.

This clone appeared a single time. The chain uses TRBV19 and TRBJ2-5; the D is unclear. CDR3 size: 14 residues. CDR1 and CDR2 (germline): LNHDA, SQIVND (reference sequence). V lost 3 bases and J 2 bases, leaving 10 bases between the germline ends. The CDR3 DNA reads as TGTGCCAGTAGTATGGAACGGAGACAAGAGACCCAGTACTTC. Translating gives CASSMERRQETQYF.

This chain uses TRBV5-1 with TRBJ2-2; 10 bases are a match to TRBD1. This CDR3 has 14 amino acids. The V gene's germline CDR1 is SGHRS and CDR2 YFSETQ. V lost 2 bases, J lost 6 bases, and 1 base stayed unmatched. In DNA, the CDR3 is TGCGCCAGCAGCTTTGGACAGGGGGCCGGGGAGCTGTTTTTT. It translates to CASSFGQGAGELFF.

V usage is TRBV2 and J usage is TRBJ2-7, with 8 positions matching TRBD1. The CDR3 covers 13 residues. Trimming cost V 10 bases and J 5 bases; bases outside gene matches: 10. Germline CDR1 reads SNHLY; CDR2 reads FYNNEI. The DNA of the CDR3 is TGTGCCATCACCGACAGGGGTGGTAACGAGCAGTACTTC. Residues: CAITDRGGNEQYF.

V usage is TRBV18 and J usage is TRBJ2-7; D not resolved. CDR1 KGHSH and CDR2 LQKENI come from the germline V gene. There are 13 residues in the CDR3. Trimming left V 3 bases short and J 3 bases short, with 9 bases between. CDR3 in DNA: TGTGCCAGCTCACCCGGGTCCAACTACGAGCAGTACTTC. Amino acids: CASSPGSNYEQYF.

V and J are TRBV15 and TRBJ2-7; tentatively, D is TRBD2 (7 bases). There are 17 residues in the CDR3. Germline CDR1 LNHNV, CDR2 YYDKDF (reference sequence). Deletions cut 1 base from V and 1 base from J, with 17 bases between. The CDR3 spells CATSRALGGGGSYEQYF. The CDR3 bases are TGTGCCACCAGCAGAGCCTTGGGGGGCGGGGGTTCCTACGAGCAGTACTTC.

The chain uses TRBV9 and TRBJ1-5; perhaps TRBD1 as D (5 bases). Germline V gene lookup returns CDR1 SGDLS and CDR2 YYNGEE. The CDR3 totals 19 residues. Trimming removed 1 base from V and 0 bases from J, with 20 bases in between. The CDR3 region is CASSVPEQVIYYSNQPQHF. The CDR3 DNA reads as TGTGCCAGCAGCGTACCCGAACAGGTAATATATTATAGCAATCAGCCCCAGCATTTT.

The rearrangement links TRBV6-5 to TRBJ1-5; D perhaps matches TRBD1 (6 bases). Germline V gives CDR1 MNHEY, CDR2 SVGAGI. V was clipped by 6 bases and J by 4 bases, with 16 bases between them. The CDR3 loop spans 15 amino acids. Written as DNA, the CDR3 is TGTGCCAGCAGCCCATTAATACAGGGAAATCAGCCCCAGCATTTT. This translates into CASSPLIQGNQPQHF.

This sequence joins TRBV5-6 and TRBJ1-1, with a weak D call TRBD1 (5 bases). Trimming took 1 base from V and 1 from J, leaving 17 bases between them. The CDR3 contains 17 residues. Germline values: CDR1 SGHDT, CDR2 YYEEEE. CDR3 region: CASSLKGQGWGNTEAFF. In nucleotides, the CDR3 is TGTGCCAGCAGCTTGAAGGGCCAGGGTTGGGGGAACACTGAAGCTTTCTTT. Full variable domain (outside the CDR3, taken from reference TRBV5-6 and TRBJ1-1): DAGVTQSPTHLIKTRGQQVTLRCSPKSGHDTVSWYQQALGQGPQFIFQYYEEEERQRGNFPDRFSGHQFPNYSSELNVNALLLGDSALYLCASSLKGQGWGNTEAFFGQGTRLTVV.

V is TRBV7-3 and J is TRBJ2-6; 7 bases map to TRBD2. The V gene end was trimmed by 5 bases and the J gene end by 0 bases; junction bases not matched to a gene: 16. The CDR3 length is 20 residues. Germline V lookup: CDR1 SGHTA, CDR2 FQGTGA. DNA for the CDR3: TGTGCCAGCAGCCCGCGGGGCGCAAGCGGGGTTCGCTCTGGGGCCAACGTCCTGACTTTC. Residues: CASSPRGASGVRSGANVLTF.

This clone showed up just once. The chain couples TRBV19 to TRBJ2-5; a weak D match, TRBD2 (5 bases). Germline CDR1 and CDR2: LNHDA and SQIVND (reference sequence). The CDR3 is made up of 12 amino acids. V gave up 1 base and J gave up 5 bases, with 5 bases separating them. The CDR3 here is CASSIGRETQYF. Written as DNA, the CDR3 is TGTGCCAGTAGTATAGGGAGGGAGACCCAGTACTTC.

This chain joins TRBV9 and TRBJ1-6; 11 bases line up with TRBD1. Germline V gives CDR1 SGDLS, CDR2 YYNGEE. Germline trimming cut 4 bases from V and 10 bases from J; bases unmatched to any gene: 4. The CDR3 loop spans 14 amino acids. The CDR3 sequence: CASSPRTGGSPLHF. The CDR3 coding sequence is TGTGCCAGCAGCCCCCGGACAGGGGGCTCACCCCTCCACTTT.

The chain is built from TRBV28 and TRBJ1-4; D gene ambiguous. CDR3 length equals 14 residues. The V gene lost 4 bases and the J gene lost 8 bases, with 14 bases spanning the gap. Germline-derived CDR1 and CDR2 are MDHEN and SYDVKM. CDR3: CASSYLFAQEKLFF. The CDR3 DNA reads TGTGCCAGCAGTTACCTCTTCGCCCAGGAAAAACTGTTTTTT. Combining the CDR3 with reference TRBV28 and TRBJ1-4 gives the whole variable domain DVKVTQSSRYLVKRTGEKVFLECVQDMDHENMFWYRQDPGLGLRLIYFSYDVKMKEKGDIPEGYSVSREKKERFSLILESASTNQTSMYLCASSYLFAQEKLFFGSGTQLSVL.

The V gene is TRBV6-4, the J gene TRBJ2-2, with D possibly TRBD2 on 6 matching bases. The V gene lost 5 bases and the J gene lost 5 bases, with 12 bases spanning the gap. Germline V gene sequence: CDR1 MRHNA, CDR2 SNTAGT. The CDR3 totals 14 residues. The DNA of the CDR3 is TGTGCCAGCAGTCAGGGAGGAGGGACCGGGGAGCTGTTTTTT. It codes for CASSQGGGTGELFF.

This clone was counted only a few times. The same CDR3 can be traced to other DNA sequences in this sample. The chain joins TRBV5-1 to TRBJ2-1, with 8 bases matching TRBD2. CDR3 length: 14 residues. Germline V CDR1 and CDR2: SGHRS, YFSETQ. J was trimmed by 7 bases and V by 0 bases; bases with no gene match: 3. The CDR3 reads CASSLDPGGNEQFF. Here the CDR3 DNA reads TGCGCCAGCAGCTTGGACCCGGGGGGGAATGAGCAGTTCTTC.

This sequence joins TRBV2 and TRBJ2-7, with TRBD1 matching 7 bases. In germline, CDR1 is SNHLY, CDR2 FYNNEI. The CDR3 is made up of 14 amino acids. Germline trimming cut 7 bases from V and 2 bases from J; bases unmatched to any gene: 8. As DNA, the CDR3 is TGTGCCAGCACCGCCGGGACAGCTACCTACGAGCAGTACTTC. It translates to CASTAGTATYEQYF. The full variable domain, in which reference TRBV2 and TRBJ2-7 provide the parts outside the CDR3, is EPEVTQTPSHQVTQMGQEVILRCVPISNHLYFYWYRQILGQKVEFLVSFYNNEISEKSEIFDDQFSVERPDGSNFTLKIRSTKLEDSAMYFCASTAGTATYEQYFGPGTRLTVT.

The CDR3 protein is CASSLGQAVNEAFF. The CDR3 DNA sequence: TGTGCCAGCAGCTTGGGACAGGCAGTTAATGAAGCTTTCTTT. V is TRBV7-2 and J is TRBJ1-1; 8 nucleotides match TRBD1. Germline V CDR1 and CDR2: SGHTA, FQGNSA. This CDR3 spans 14 amino acids. J was trimmed by 7 bases and V by 3 bases; bases with no gene match: 7.